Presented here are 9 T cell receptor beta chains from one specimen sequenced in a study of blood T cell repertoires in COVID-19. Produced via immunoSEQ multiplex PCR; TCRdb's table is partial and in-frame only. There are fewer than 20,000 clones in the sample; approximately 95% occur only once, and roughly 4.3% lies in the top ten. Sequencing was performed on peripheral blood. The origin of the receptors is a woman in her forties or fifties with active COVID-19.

This chain's CDR3 is CASSQWRSSYNEQFF. As DNA, the CDR3 is TGTGCCAGCAGCCAATGGCGGAGCTCCTACAATGAGCAGTTCTTC. The gene calls are TRBV3-1 (or the pseudogene TRBV3-2) and TRBJ2-1; the D is unclear. The CDR3 sequence is 15 residues long. Trimming removed 2 bases at V and 0 bases at J, with 8 bases between. CDR1 is LGHDT, CDR2 YNNKEL, per germline (reference sequence).

The CDR3 coding sequence is TGTGCCAGCAGCCAAGATCTGGCCACAGATACGCAGTATTTT. Its translation is CASSQDLATDTQYF. The V gene is TRBV3-1 (or the pseudogene TRBV3-2), the J gene TRBJ2-3; D is ambiguous. The germline gives CDR1 LGHDT, CDR2 YNNKEL (reference sequence). V lost 0 bases and J lost 2, with 6 bases in between. CDR3 size: 14 residues.

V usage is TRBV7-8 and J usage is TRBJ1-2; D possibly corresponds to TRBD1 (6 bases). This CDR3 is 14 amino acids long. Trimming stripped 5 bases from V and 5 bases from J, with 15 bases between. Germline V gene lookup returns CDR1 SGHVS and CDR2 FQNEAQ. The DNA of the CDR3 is TGTGCCAGCAGCCCACGGCAGGGGAATTATGGCTACACCTTC. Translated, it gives CASSPRQGNYGYTF.

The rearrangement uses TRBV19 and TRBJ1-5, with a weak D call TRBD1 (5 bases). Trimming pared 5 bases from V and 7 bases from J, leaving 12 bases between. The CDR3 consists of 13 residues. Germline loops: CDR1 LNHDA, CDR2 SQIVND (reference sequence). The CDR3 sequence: CASSPRTLQPQHF. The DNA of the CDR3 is TGTGCCAGTAGTCCTCGGACACTGCAGCCCCAGCATTTT.

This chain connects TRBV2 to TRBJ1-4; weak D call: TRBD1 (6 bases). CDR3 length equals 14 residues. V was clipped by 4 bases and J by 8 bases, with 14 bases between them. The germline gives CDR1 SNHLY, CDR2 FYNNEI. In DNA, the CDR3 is TGTGCCAGCAGTGCCCACAGGGCGGGCGAAAAACTGTTTTTT. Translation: CASSAHRAGEKLFF.

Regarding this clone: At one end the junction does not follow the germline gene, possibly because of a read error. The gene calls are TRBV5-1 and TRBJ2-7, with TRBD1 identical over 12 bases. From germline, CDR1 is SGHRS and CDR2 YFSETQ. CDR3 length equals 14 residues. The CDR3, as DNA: TGCGCCAACAGCACGAGGGACAGGGGGCGCGAGCAGTACTTC. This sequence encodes CANSTRDRGREQYF.

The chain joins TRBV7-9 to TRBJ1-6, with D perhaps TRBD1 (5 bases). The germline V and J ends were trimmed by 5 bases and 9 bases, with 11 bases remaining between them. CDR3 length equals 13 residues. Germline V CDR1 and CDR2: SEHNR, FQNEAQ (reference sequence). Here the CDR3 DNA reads TGTGCCAGCAGCCCTGGGGCCGGTTCACCCCTCCACTTT. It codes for CASSPGAGSPLHF.

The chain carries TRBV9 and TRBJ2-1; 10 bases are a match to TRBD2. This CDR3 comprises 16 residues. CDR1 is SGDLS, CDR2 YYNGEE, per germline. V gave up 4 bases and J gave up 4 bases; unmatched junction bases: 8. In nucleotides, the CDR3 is TGTGCCAGCAGCCCAGCGGGAGCGGGAGGGTACAATGAGCAGTTCTTC. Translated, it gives CASSPAGAGGYNEQFF. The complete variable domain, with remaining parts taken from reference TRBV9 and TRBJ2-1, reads DSGVTQTPKHLITATGQRVTLRCSPRSGDLSVYWYQQSLDQGLQFLIQYYNGEERAKGNILERFSAQQFPDLHSELNLSSLELGDSALYFCASSPAGAGGYNEQFFGPGTRLTVL.

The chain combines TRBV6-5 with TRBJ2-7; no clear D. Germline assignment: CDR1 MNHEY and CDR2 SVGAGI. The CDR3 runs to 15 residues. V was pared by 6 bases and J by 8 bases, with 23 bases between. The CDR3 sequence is CASSLQTRQPLKQYF. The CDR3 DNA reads TGTGCCAGCAGCCTTCAGACCAGACAACCCTTGAAGCAGTACTTC.